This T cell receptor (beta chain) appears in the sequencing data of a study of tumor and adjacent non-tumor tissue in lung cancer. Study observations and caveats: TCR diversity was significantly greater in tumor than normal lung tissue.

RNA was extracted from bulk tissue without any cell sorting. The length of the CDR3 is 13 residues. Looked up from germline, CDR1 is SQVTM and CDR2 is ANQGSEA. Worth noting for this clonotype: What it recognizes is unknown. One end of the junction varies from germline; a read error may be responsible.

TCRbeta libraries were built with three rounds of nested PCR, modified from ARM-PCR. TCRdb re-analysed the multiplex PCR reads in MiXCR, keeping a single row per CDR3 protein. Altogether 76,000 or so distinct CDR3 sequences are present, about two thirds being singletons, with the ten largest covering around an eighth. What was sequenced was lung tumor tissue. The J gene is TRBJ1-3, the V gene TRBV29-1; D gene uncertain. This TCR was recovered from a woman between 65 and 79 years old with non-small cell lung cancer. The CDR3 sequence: CSVASAAGKTIYF. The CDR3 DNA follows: TGCAGCGTTGCTTCGGCAGCTGGAAAGACCATATATTTT.